These 2 T cell receptor beta chains share one sample of origin, sequenced in a study of blood T cell repertoires in COVID-19. Method: immunoSEQ multiplex PCR; TCRdb's copy keeps in-frame clones and lacks some. This table has 150,000 to 200,000 clones, about 80% appearing once. Sequenced sample: peripheral blood. All receptors come from a human donor with acute or convalescent COVID-19. The donor label of this sample is uncertain.

This chain joins TRBV27 and TRBJ1-2; TRBD1 is a possible D gene (6 bases). Germline CDR1 is MNHEY and CDR2 is SMNVEV (reference sequence). The CDR3 is 17 residues long. V shed 0 bases and J shed 5 bases, with 19 bases lying between them. CDR3 sequence: CASSLSSRRGDLYGYTF. CDR3 nucleotide sequence: TGTGCCAGCAGTTTATCGAGTCGCAGGGGCGACCTTTATGGCTACACCTTC.

The sample holds a few counts of this clone. The J gene is TRBJ2-3, the V gene TRBV11-2; possibly TRBD1 for D (6 bases). CDR1 is SGHAT and CDR2 is FQNNGV in the germline V gene. This CDR3 has 15 amino acids. The germline V and J ends were trimmed by 1 base and 5 bases, with 13 bases remaining between them. CDR3 residues: CASSLAGQWEDTQYF. DNA of the CDR3: TGTGCCAGCAGCTTAGCCGGACAGTGGGAAGATACGCAGTATTTT.